This T cell receptor (beta chain) comes out of a study of cytomegalovirus exposure and HLA in healthy donors. Whole-study context: Membership in the Caucasian-associated ancestry cluster was found for 81% of nearly 400 genotyped donors.

The study's findings and limits: Cytomegalovirus-associated TCR beta chains were listed, numbering more than 150.

This clone occurred once. The antigen is unknown. V lost 4 bases, J lost 12 bases, and 15 bases lay in between. CDR3 length equals 12 residues. The germline V gene encodes CDR1 LGHNA and CDR2 YNFKEQ. The PCR used 60 Vbeta and 13 Jbeta primers. Some clones are missing from TCRdb's copy, which holds only in-frame ones; the method was immunoSEQ multiplex PCR. The table includes approximately 100,000 clones, over 60% detected once. Sequencing input: PBMCs. This TCR was sampled from a man between 60 and 75 years old in good health and CMV-seropositive. The chain combines TRBV4-2 with TRBJ1-1; possible D gene TRBD1, 5 bases. CDR3 in DNA: TGTGCCAGCAGCCTAGGATTACAGGATTCTTTCTTT. Its translation: CASSLGLQDSFF.